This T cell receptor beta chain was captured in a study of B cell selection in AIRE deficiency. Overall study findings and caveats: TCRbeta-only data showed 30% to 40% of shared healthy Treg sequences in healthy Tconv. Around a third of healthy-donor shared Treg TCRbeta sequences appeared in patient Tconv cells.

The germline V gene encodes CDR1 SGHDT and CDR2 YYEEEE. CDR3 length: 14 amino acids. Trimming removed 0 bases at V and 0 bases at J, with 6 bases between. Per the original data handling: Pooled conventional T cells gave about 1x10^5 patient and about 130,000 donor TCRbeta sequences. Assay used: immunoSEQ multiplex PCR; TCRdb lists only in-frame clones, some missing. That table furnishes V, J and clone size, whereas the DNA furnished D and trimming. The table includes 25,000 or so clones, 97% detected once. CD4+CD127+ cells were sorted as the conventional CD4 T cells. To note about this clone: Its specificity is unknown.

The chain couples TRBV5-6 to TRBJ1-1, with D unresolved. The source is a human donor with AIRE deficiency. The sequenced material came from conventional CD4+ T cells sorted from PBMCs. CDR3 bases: TGTGCCAGCAGCTTGGTAGACGTGAACACTGAAGCTTTCTTT. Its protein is CASSLVDVNTEAFF. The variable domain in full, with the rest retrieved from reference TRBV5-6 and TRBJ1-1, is DAGVTQSPTHLIKTRGQQVTLRCSPKSGHDTVSWYQQALGQGPQFIFQYYEEEERQRGNFPDRFSGHQFPNYSSELNVNALLLGDSALYLCASSLVDVNTEAFFGQGTRLTVV.